The 21 T cell receptor beta chains in this list originate from one sample, sequenced in a study of blood T cell repertoires in COVID-19. Produced via immunoSEQ multiplex PCR; TCRdb's table is partial and in-frame only. The table lists about 190,000 clones, about nine tenths of them singletons, with roughly 6.7% in the top ten. Sequencing was carried out using peripheral blood. The source is a man aged 35 to 55 with acute or convalescent COVID-19.

The genes are TRBV5-1 and TRBJ1-3; TRBD1 matches 7 bases. The germline CDR1 and CDR2 sequences are SGHRS and YFSETQ. J lost 2 bases, V lost 3 bases, and 5 bases had no gene match. CDR3 length equals 15 residues. CDR3 sequence (DNA): TGCGCCAGCAGCTCACAGGGGAACGCTGGAAACACCATATATTTT. Translated: CASSSQGNAGNTIYF.

A few counts support this clone. The chain links TRBV3-1 (or the pseudogene TRBV3-2) to TRBJ1-1; D uncertain. The CDR3 spans 14 residues. V dropped 5 bases and J dropped 1 base, with 11 bases sitting between them. Germline V gene data show CDR1 as LGHDT and CDR2 as YNNKEL (reference sequence). CDR3 region: CASSSRRGNTEAFF. CDR3 DNA: TGTGCCAGCAGCTCGAGACGGGGGAACACTGAAGCTTTCTTT.

The genes are TRBV2 and TRBJ2-1; 10 nucleotides agree with TRBD2. Looked up from germline, CDR1 is SNHLY and CDR2 is FYNNEI. CDR3 length equals 15 residues. V was clipped by 8 bases and J by 6 bases; unmatched bases: 10. CDR3 bases: TGTGCCAGCGCCAGCAGCGGGGGGGCACTCAATGAGCAGTTCTTC. This encodes CASASSGGALNEQFF.

The chain links TRBV2 to TRBJ1-5; D call uncertain. This CDR3 comprises 16 residues. V was trimmed by 4 bases and J by 1 base, leaving 14 bases between them. CDR1 and CDR2 (germline): SNHLY, FYNNEI. CDR3 region: CASSGPPGRSNQPQHF. The CDR3 coding sequence is TGTGCCAGCAGTGGGCCCCCGGGTAGGAGCAATCAGCCCCAGCATTTT.

V is TRBV18 and J is TRBJ2-4, with TRBD1 matching 8 bases. Germline-derived CDR1 and CDR2 are KGHSH and LQKENI. Unmatched junction bases numbered 10, after V lost 0 bases and J lost 6 bases. The CDR3 loop spans 17 amino acids. The CDR3 here is CASSPPLTGVVGNIQYF. The CDR3 bases are TGTGCCAGCTCACCACCATTGACAGGGGTGGTGGGAAACATTCAGTACTTC.

The chain carries TRBV19 and TRBJ2-1, with 8 bases identical to TRBD2. Germline V gives CDR1 LNHDA, CDR2 SQIVND (reference sequence). V lost 3 bases to trimming and J lost 8 bases; unmatched junction nucleotides: 12. CDR3 length equals 16 residues. CDR3 sequence reads: CASSIGTGGTIDEQFF. CDR3 coding DNA: TGTGCCAGTAGTATCGGGACGGGGGGGACTATCGATGAGCAGTTCTTC.

V is TRBV6-5 and J is TRBJ1-4, with TRBD1 identical over 8 bases. Trimming at V came to 2 bases and at J to 1 base, leaving 3 bases not matched to a gene. Germline V lookup: CDR1 MNHEY, CDR2 SVGAGI. This CDR3 region has 16 residues. CDR3 nucleotides: TGTGCCAGCAGTTACGGACAGGGAGGAACTAATGAAAAACTGTTTTTT. It encodes CASSYGQGGTNEKLFF.

This sequence joins TRBV5-1 and TRBJ1-1; D possibly corresponds to TRBD1 (6 bases). The CDR3 loop spans 16 amino acids. The V and J ends lost 4 bases and 7 bases respectively, with 23 bases between them. Germline V gene sequence: CDR1 SGHRS, CDR2 YFSETQ. The DNA of the CDR3 is TGCGCCAGCAGCCCCGTCGCGGGGGGCGCAATCAGTGAAGCTTTCTTT. Encoded protein: CASSPVAGGAISEAFF.

The CDR3 protein is CASSYTGGGRGYTF. The DNA for the CDR3 is TGTGCCAGCAGCTATACAGGGGGCGGTCGGGGCTACACCTTC. This sequence joins TRBV7-2 and TRBJ1-2, with TRBD1 matching over 9 bases. The CDR3 sequence is 14 residues long. J lost 8 bases, V lost 4 bases, and 8 bases had no gene match. Germline V gene sequence: CDR1 SGHTA, CDR2 FQGNSA.

The rearrangement links TRBV7-8 to TRBJ1-1, with 8 bases that match TRBD1. Germline values: CDR1 SGHVS, CDR2 FQNEAQ. The CDR3 contains 15 residues. V dropped 5 bases and J dropped 4; count of bases not matched to a gene: 9. The DNA of the CDR3 is TGTGCCAGCAGCGCCGGGACAGGAGAGGTCACTGAAGCTTTCTTT. Its protein is CASSAGTGEVTEAFF.

The CDR3 bases are TGTGCCAGCAGCACAGGGGGGGGCCCGACCGGGGAGCTGTTTTTT. Its translation: CASSTGGGPTGELFF. V usage is TRBV5-5 and J usage is TRBJ2-2; the D gene is possibly TRBD1 (8 bases). The CDR3 runs to 15 residues. Germline V gene data show CDR1 as SGHKS and CDR2 as YYEKEE (reference sequence). Trimming pared 4 bases from V and 5 bases from J, leaving 15 bases between. Full variable domain (missing parts from reference TRBV5-5 and TRBJ2-2): DAGVTQSPTHLIKTRGQQVTLRCSPISGHKSVSWYQQVLGQGPQFIFQYYEKEERGRGNFPDRFSARQFPNYSSELNVNALLLGDSALYLCASSTGGGPTGELFFGEGSRLTVL.

The V gene is TRBV29-1, the J gene TRBJ1-2, with D perhaps matching TRBD1 (5 bases). Germline CDR1 reads SQVTM; CDR2 reads ANQGSEA. The CDR3 is 13 residues long. V was pared by 7 bases and J by 13 bases, with 25 bases between. The CDR3 nucleotides read TGCAGCGCCATGGTTCAGGGCCCCCCTGTTCTCACCTTC. Translating it yields CSAMVQGPPVLTF.

V is TRBV19 and J is TRBJ1-4; unclear D gene. Germline lookup yields CDR1 LNHDA and CDR2 SQIVND (reference sequence). The ends were cut back, 5 bases at V and 0 bases at J, with 7 bases in the middle. The CDR3 length is 14 residues. CDR3 DNA: TGTGCCAGTAGTCTCCTTGCAACTAATGAAAAACTGTTTTTT. Its translation is CASSLLATNEKLFF.

This sequence joins TRBV25-1 and TRBJ1-3; D is perhaps TRBD1 (5 bases). Looked up from germline, CDR1 is MGHDK and CDR2 is SYGVNS. This CDR3 comprises 13 residues. The ends were cut back, 8 bases at V and 5 bases at J, with 13 bases in the middle. Written as DNA, the CDR3 is TGTGCCAGCTCCTGGGGCGGTAGAAACACCATATATTTT. It encodes CASSWGGRNTIYF.

This clone was picked up one time. The chain combines TRBV5-6 with TRBJ2-7; D gene unclear. The germline V gene encodes CDR1 SGHDT and CDR2 YYEEEE. The CDR3 is 13 residues long. Trimming removed 3 bases at V and 3 bases at J, with 10 bases between. The CDR3 protein is CASSSLDRYEQYF. The CDR3 DNA is TGTGCCAGCAGCTCCCTAGACCGCTACGAGCAGTACTTC.

The gene calls are TRBV15 and TRBJ2-5; perhaps TRBD1 as D (6 bases). The V end lost 0 bases, the J end lost 4 bases, and 12 bases lay between the germline ends. Germline-derived CDR1 and CDR2 are LNHNV and YYDKDF (reference sequence). This CDR3 comprises 15 residues. CDR3 DNA: TGTGCCACCAGCAGAGATGGACAGACGGGAGAGACCCAGTACTTC. Translated: CATSRDGQTGETQYF.

V gene TRBV7-2 combines with J gene TRBJ2-5, with 9 bases identical to TRBD2. Germline V CDR1 and CDR2: SGHTA, FQGNSA. The CDR3 runs to 15 residues. J was trimmed by 3 bases and V by 2 bases; bases with no gene match: 4. The CDR3 sequence: CASSLLGTSKETQYF. As DNA, the CDR3 is TGTGCCAGCAGCTTATTGGGGACTAGCAAAGAGACCCAGTACTTC.

The J gene is TRBJ1-1, the V gene TRBV3-1 (or the pseudogene TRBV3-2); D is ambiguous. The ends were cut back, 8 bases at V and 0 bases at J, with 10 bases in the middle. Per germline, CDR1 LGHDT and CDR2 YNNKEL (reference sequence). The CDR3 sequence is 13 residues long. The CDR3 nucleotides read TGTGCCAGCTCCGAGATCATGAACACTGAAGCTTTCTTT. As protein: CASSEIMNTEAFF.

The chain has TRBV9 and TRBJ2-7, with 7 bases identical to TRBD1. The CDR3 is 15 residues long. Germline V gene data show CDR1 as SGDLS and CDR2 as YYNGEE. The V gene end was trimmed by 0 bases and the J gene end by 3 bases; junction bases not matched to a gene: 6. The CDR3 DNA sequence: TGTGCCAGCAGCGTAGGGCCTACAGGGGACTACGAGCAGTACTTC. Protein sequence: CASSVGPTGDYEQYF. Full variable domain (rest looked up from reference TRBV9 and TRBJ2-7): DSGVTQTPKHLITATGQRVTLRCSPRSGDLSVYWYQQSLDQGLQFLIQYYNGEERAKGNILERFSAQQFPDLHSELNLSSLELGDSALYFCASSVGPTGDYEQYFGPGTRLTVT.

The genes are TRBV5-4 and TRBJ1-2, with 7 bases fitting TRBD1. CDR1 and CDR2 from the germline V gene are SGHNT and YYREEE (reference sequence). J lost 2 bases, V lost 4 bases, and 8 bases had no gene match. The CDR3 is made up of 15 amino acids. The CDR3 nucleotides read TGTGCCAGCAGCAGCTTTACAGGGGCCAACTATGGCTACACCTTC. Translated, it gives CASSSFTGANYGYTF.

This chain uses TRBV6-5 with TRBJ1-2; the match to TRBD1 covers 10 bases. Germline values: CDR1 MNHEY, CDR2 SVGAGI. The CDR3 totals 14 residues. Trimming removed 5 bases from V and 6 bases from J; junction bases left unmatched: 6. CDR3 nucleotide sequence: TGTGCCAGCAGTCTGACAGGGGGCATTGATGGCTACACCTTC. Amino acid sequence: CASSLTGGIDGYTF.